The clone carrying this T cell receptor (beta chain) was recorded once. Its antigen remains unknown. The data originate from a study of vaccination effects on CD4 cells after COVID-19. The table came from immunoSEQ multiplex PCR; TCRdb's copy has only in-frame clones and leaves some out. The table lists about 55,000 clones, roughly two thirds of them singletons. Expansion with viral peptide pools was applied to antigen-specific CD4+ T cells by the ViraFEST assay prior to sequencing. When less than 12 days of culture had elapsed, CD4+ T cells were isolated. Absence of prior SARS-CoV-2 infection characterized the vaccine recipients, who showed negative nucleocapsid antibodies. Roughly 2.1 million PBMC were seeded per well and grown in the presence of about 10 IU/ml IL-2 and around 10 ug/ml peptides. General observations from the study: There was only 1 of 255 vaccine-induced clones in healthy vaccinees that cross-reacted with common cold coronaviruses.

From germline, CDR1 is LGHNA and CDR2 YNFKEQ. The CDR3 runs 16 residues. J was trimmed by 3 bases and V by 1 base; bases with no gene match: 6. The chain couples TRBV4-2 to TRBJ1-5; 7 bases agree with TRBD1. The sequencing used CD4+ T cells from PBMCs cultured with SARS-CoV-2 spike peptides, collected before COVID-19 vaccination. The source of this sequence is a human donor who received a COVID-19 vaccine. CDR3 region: CASSQAPGGHNQPQHF. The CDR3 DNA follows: TGTGCCAGCAGCCAAGCCCCAGGGGGACACAATCAGCCCCAGCATTTT.